This TCR beta chain originates from a study of siplizumab effects on memory and regulatory T cells. The CDR3 is 16 amino acids. Between the trimmed V and J ends, which lost 4 bases and 4 bases, there was a span of 20 bases. CDR1 and CDR2 from the germline V gene are SGDLS and YYNGEE. Study-wide findings and caveats: Mappable alloreactive CD4+ clones were on average 68.8% Treg-derived with siplizumab, 25% to 30% in controls. The study found that siplizumab significantly reduced alloreactive sequences traceable to unstimulated CD4+ memory cells. The mapping of alloreactive clones to unstimulated subsets covered only a minor fraction of them.

About 9.5 x 10^4 TCR templates underwent assay in each sample. Profiling relied on immunoSEQ multiplex PCR, and the TCRdb table lists in-frame clones only, not all of them. The repertoire holds some 100,000 clones, with roughly 94% as singletons. A note on this clone: The antigen is undetermined.

The TCR comes from a human donor in good health. The chain employs TRBV9 and TRBJ2-5; D is ambiguous. Sequencing input: non-Treg CD4+ T cells sorted from blood. In DNA, the CDR3 is TGTGCCAGCAGCCCCCCGGGTGGAGTAGGACGAGAGACCCAGTACTTC. This gives the protein CASSPPGGVGRETQYF.